Given below is one TCR beta chain in context. The sample is drawn from a study of T-cell memory formation after mild COVID-19. This CDR3 has 11 residues. CDR1 and CDR2 from the germline V gene are DFQATT and SNEGSKA (reference sequence). V was shortened by 3 bases and J by 6 bases, with 6 bases between the two germline ends. Constant-segment primers and 5'RACE yielded cDNA libraries for TCR alpha and TCR beta, each carrying sample barcodes and UMIs. TCRdb itself ran the 5' RACE reads through MiXCR, one entry per CDR3 protein. The table has almost 250,000 distinct CDR3 sequences, roughly 14% seen once.

This chain connects TRBV20-1 to TRBJ1-5; D is unclear. Sequenced input: PBMCs or a T cell subset sorted from them (not recorded which). This TCR was sampled from an adult woman who had mild COVID-19 (a few samples of this study predate the infection). Cell type and time point are not known. The CDR3 sequence: CSARMTQPQHF. CDR3 DNA: TGCAGTGCTAGGATGACTCAGCCCCAGCATTTT.